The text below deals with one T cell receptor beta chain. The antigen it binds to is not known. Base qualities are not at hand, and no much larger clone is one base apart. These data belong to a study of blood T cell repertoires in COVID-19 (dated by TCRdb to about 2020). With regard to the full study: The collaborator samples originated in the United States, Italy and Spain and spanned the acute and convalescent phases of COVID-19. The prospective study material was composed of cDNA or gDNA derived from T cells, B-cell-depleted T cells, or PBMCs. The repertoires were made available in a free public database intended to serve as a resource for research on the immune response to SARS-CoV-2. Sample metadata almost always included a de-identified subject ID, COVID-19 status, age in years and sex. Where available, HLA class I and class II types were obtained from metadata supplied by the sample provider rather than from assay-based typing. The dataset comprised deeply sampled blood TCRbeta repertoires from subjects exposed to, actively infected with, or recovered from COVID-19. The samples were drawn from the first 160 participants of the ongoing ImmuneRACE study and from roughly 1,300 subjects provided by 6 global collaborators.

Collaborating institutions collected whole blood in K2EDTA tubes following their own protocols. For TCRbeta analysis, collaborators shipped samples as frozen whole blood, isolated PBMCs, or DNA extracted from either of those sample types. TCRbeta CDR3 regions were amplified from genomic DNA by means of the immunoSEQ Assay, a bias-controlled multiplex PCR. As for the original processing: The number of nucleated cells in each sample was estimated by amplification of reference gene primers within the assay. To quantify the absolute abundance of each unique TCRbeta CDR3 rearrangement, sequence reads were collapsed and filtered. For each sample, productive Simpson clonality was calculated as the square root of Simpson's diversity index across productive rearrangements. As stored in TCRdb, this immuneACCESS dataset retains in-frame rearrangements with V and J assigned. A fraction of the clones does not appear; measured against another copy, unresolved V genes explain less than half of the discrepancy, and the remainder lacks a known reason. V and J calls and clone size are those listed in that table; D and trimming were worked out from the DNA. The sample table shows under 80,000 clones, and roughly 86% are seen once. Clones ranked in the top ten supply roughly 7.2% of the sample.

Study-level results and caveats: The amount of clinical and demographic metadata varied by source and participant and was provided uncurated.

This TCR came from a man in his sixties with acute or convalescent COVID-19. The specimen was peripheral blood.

CDR3 loop: CASSRIPGQGASPLHF. The sequenced DNA is TGTGCCAGCAGCAGAATCCCGGGACAGGGGGCTTCACCCCTCCACTTT. The chain joins TRBV5-8 to TRBJ1-6, and 12 junctional nucleotides match TRBD1. Compared with germline, V lacks 4 bases and J lacks 9 bases; bases without a gene match: 8. The germline V gene sets CDR1 to SGHTS and CDR2 to YDEGEE. Its CDR3 holds 16 amino acids, cysteine through phenylalanine. Left in the record is the CDR3 DNA by itself, 48 bases read in frame from the first base.